These 30 T cell receptor beta chains originate from one sample sequenced in a study of identical twins. In TCRdb, the 5' RACE reads were re-called with MiXCR into one record per CDR3 protein. This sample has 500,000 to 650,000 distinct CDR3 sequences; around 7.4% occur once, and the top ten carry 1.6%. These data also formed part of another study, on yellow fever vaccine responses in identical twins.

Sequencing was done on a sample of PBMCs. All receptors derive from a woman aged 18-35 years in good health.

This clonotype was counted a few times. V gene TRBV15 combines with J gene TRBJ1-4; D gene unclear. Germline V gene data show CDR1 as LNHNV and CDR2 as YYDKDF (reference sequence). V was trimmed by 5 bases and J by 6 bases, leaving 4 bases between them. The length of the CDR3 is 11 residues. In nucleotides, the CDR3 is TGTGCCACCAGCGGGGATGAAAAACTGTTTTTT. Protein sequence: CATSGDEKLFF.

V gene TRBV5-1 combines with J gene TRBJ2-2; D may be TRBD2 (6 bases). The CDR3 is 16 residues long. From germline, CDR1 is SGHRS and CDR2 YFSETQ. Trimming removed 6 bases from V and 0 bases from J, with 15 bases in between. In DNA, the CDR3 is TGCGCCAGCAATCTCGGGGGAACTGCGAACACCGGGGAGCTGTTTTTT. Translated, it gives CASNLGGTANTGELFF.

This clonotype was detected only once. This chain joins TRBV7-3 and TRBJ2-7, with 10 bases fitting TRBD2. Germline V CDR1 and CDR2: SGHTA, FQGTGA. The CDR3 runs to 14 residues. The trim removed 5 bases at V and 1 base at J, leaving 2 bases unmatched. CDR3 bases: TGTGCCAGCAGCACTAGCGGGGCGTCCTACGAGCAGTACTTC. The encoded protein is CASSTSGASYEQYF.

In this sample, this clonotype turned up many times. The chain couples TRBV29-1 to TRBJ2-7; D is unresolved. Germline CDR1 SQVTM, CDR2 ANQGSEA. There are 13 residues in the CDR3. Trimming left V 4 bases short and J 2 bases short, with 12 bases between. CDR3 region: CSVVKDVAYEQYF. CDR3 DNA: TGCAGCGTTGTGAAGGACGTTGCCTACGAGCAGTACTTC.

The rearrangement links TRBV7-9 to TRBJ2-7; no firm D call. Germline lookup yields CDR1 SEHNR and CDR2 FQNEAQ (reference sequence). The CDR3 has 11 residues. Trimming stripped 5 bases from V and 6 bases from J, with 8 bases between. Written as DNA, the CDR3 is TGTGCCAGCAGCCCCCTTTCCGAGCAGTACGTC. Protein product: CASSPLSEQYV.

This clonotype has a count of ten or more. J is TRBJ1-2 and V is TRBV5-8, with D tentatively TRBD1 (5 bases). This CDR3 region has 13 residues. Germline-derived CDR1 and CDR2 are SGHTS and YDEGEE. The V end was cut by 0 bases, the J end by 7 bases, with 10 bases between. CDR3 sequence: CASSLAGTGGYTF. The DNA for the CDR3 is TGTGCCAGCAGCTTGGCTGGGACGGGTGGCTACACCTTC.

This clonotype has a handful of counts. The rearrangement uses TRBV18 and TRBJ2-5; D may be TRBD1 (6 bases). The CDR3 sequence is 14 residues long. V lost 6 bases and J lost 0, with 11 bases in between. Germline CDR1 and CDR2: KGHSH and LQKENI. This CDR3 is CASSRQEYQETQYF. The CDR3 bases are TGTGCCAGCTCGCGACAGGAGTACCAAGAGACCCAGTACTTC.

The chain carries TRBV7-9 and TRBJ2-4, with a possible D match to TRBD1 (5 bases). CDR3 length: 17 residues. V shed 3 bases and J shed 3 bases, with 18 bases lying between them. In germline, CDR1 is SEHNR, CDR2 FQNEAQ (reference sequence). The CDR3 spells CASSLETVGAVKNIQYF. CDR3 in DNA: TGTGCCAGCAGCTTGGAGACAGTAGGGGCCGTCAAAAACATTCAGTACTTC. The whole variable domain, filled in from reference TRBV7-9 and TRBJ2-4, reads DTGVSQNPRHKITKRGQNVTFRCDPISEHNRLYWYRQTLGQGPEFLTYFQNEAQLEKSRLLSDRFSAERPKGSFSTLEIQRTEQGDSAMYLCASSLETVGAVKNIQYFGAGTRLSVL.

Only a few counts were recorded for this clonotype. The gene calls are TRBV24-1 and TRBJ2-5, with D unclear. Trimming stripped 1 base from V and 2 bases from J, with 13 bases between. The CDR3 has 16 amino acids. CDR1 and CDR2 from the germline V gene are KGHDR and SFDVKD. The CDR3 nucleotides are TGTGCCACCAGTGATTTCCCTTTGGACGGACAAGAGACCCAGTACTTC. Its translation is CATSDFPLDGQETQYF.

A note on this clonotype: A much larger clone differs from this one at a single base, so this may be a read error. The chain has TRBV20-1 and TRBJ2-1; D not resolved. In germline, CDR1 is DFQATT, CDR2 SNEGSKA (reference sequence). The CDR3 length is 14 residues. CDR3 DNA sequence: TGCAATGCTAGAGATCCATGGGCATACAATGAGCAGTTCTTC. Protein product: CNARDPWAYNEQFF.

This clonotype was picked up a small number of times. V and J are TRBV5-1 and TRBJ2-6; D is unclear. Germline CDR1 and CDR2: SGHRS and YFSETQ. CDR3 length: 18 amino acids. The germline V and J ends were trimmed by 0 bases and 0 bases, with 13 bases remaining between them. The CDR3 region has the DNA TGCGCCAGCAGCTTGGTAACGGTCACCGCCTCTGGGGCCAACGTCCTGACTTTC. This gives the protein CASSLVTVTASGANVLTF.

The chain has TRBV5-1 and TRBJ1-2, with 7 bases that match TRBD1. The CDR3 covers 14 residues. Per germline, CDR1 SGHRS and CDR2 YFSETQ. Trimming at V came to 4 bases and at J to 4 bases, leaving 7 bases not matched to a gene. This CDR3 reads CASSPGTDGYGYTF. CDR3 sequence (DNA): TGCGCCAGCAGCCCGGGGACAGATGGCTATGGCTACACCTTC.

The table lists this clonotype with many counts. The chain recombines TRBV3-1 with TRBJ2-5; 10 bases map to TRBD2. The CDR3 loop spans 14 amino acids. Germline V CDR1 and CDR2: LGHDT, YNNKEL (reference sequence). Trimming removed 5 bases from V and 5 bases from J; junction bases left unmatched: 5. This CDR3 reads CASSASGSYETQYF. CDR3 in DNA: TGTGCCAGCAGCGCTAGCGGGAGCTATGAGACCCAGTACTTC.

This clonotype was observed many times. This chain links TRBV29-1 with TRBJ1-1; perhaps TRBD1 as D (6 bases). Germline assignment: CDR1 SQVTM and CDR2 ANQGSEA. Trimming cost V 4 bases and J 5 bases, with 14 bases left between them. This CDR3 spans 13 amino acids. The CDR3 DNA reads TGCAGCGTTGTTTGGGGGCTGTGGACTGAAGCTTTCTTT. Translating it yields CSVVWGLWTEAFF.

The chain joins TRBV7-9 to TRBJ2-7; TRBD2 matches at 11 bases. CDR3 length equals 17 residues. J gave up 5 bases and V 7 bases, and 16 bases lay outside the gene matches. Germline V gives CDR1 SEHNR, CDR2 FQNEAQ (reference sequence). The CDR3 region has the DNA TGTGCCAGCAATAACGGGCTTAGCGGGAGGGGCATAAACGAGCAGTACTTC. Translating it yields CASNNGLSGRGINEQYF.

This sequence joins TRBV2 and TRBJ1-2; D remains unclear. Germline assignment: CDR1 SNHLY and CDR2 FYNNEI. CDR3 size: 15 residues. The V end lost 4 bases, the J end lost 0 bases, and 12 bases lay between the germline ends. CDR3 region: CASSVSVLANYGYTF. CDR3 DNA: TGTGCCAGCAGTGTCAGCGTATTAGCTAACTATGGCTACACCTTC.

The table lists this clonotype with many counts. The chain links TRBV11-3 to TRBJ2-1; TRBD2 agrees at 7 bases. V lost 5 bases, J lost 12 bases, and 19 bases stayed unmatched. Looked up from germline, CDR1 is SGHNT and CDR2 is YENEEA. There are 16 residues in the CDR3. CDR3 nucleotide sequence: TGTGCCAGCAGCCCCAAGTGGGGGGAGGGTTCGAGTTCGCAGTTCTTC. It specifies CASSPKWGEGSSSQFF.

Many counts were recorded for this clonotype. The chain combines TRBV7-8 with TRBJ1-4; no reliable D call. The CDR3 consists of 14 residues. V shed 6 bases and J shed 6 bases, with 14 bases lying between them. Germline-derived CDR1 and CDR2 are SGHVS and FQNEAQ. The CDR3 loop is CASRPLQDHEKLFF. Written as DNA, the CDR3 is TGTGCCAGCAGACCCCTCCAAGATCATGAAAAACTGTTTTTT.

This clonotype was detected a few times. This chain uses TRBV10-3 with TRBJ1-2; the D is unclear. The V gene's germline CDR1 is ENHRY and CDR2 SYGVKD. This CDR3 comprises 14 residues. V dropped 3 bases and J dropped 2 bases, with 10 bases sitting between them. The CDR3 sequence is CAISESPTNYGYTF. The CDR3 DNA is TGTGCCATCAGTGAAAGTCCGACCAACTATGGCTACACCTTC.

The CDR3 DNA is TGTGCCAGCAGCGTAGGCCAGCCAGGGGTCTACACCTTC. Its protein product is CASSVGQPGVYTF. The chain is built from TRBV9 and TRBJ1-2; D might be TRBD1 (6 bases). Germline V gene lookup returns CDR1 SGDLS and CDR2 YYNGEE. This CDR3 comprises 13 residues. The V end was cut by 0 bases, the J end by 10 bases, with 13 bases between.

The chain combines TRBV5-1 with TRBJ2-3; 9 positions agree with TRBD2. With 1 base clipped from V and 5 bases from J, the junction kept 8 bases outside the gene matches. Germline V lookup: CDR1 SGHRS, CDR2 YFSETQ. The CDR3 contains 16 residues. As DNA, the CDR3 is TGCGCCAGCAGCTTGCTTCCTAGCGGGATGGGAGATACGCAGTATTTT. Encoded protein: CASSLLPSGMGDTQYF.

The chain combines TRBV3-1 with TRBJ2-1, with TRBD2 identical over 12 bases. Germline trimming cut 11 bases from V and 8 bases from J; bases unmatched to any gene: 22. CDR3 length: 18 amino acids. Germline assignment: CDR1 LGHDT and CDR2 YNNKEL (reference sequence). The CDR3 reads CASTQDVWTSGTLDEQFF. The CDR3 DNA follows: TGTGCCTCCACCCAAGACGTTTGGACTAGCGGGACACTCGATGAGCAGTTCTTC.

This chain connects TRBV2 to TRBJ1-1; possible D gene TRBD1, 6 bases. Trimming pared 3 bases from V and 7 bases from J, leaving 15 bases between. Germline CDR1 SNHLY, CDR2 FYNNEI. The CDR3 is 14 residues long. This chain's CDR3 is CASSDQGTWGEAFF. In DNA, the CDR3 is TGTGCCAGCAGTGATCAGGGGACATGGGGTGAAGCTTTCTTT.

The chain employs TRBV6-2 or TRBV6-3 and TRBJ2-5; 9 bases fit TRBD1. This CDR3 has 16 amino acids. V was pared by 5 bases and J by 0 bases, with 7 bases of the junction left unmatched. Germline CDR1 is MNHEY and CDR2 is SVGEGT. CDR3 residues: CASSLAGTGNQETQYF. In nucleotides, the CDR3 is TGTGCCAGCAGTCTAGCCGGGACAGGGAACCAAGAGACCCAGTACTTC.

The sample holds a few counts of this clonotype. The CDR3 DNA is TGTGCCAGCAGTTACGGCGACAGGGAGAATGAAAAACTGTTTTTT. Its protein is CASSYGDRENEKLFF. The chain recombines TRBV6-5 with TRBJ1-4, with 7 bases aligning to TRBD1. CDR3 size: 15 residues. V gave up 2 bases and J gave up 5 bases; unmatched junction bases: 5. Germline lookup yields CDR1 MNHEY and CDR2 SVGAGI.

The rearrangement joins TRBV5-1 to TRBJ2-1; 7 bases agree with TRBD2. The CDR3 has 18 residues. CDR1 is SGHRS, CDR2 YFSETQ, per germline. V lost 4 bases, J lost 4 bases, and 17 bases stayed unmatched. DNA for the CDR3: TGCGCCAGCAGCCCGGGGCCTATTCGCGGGAGTCTATACAATGAGCAGTTCTTC. It yields the protein CASSPGPIRGSLYNEQFF.

The table lists this clonotype with a few counts. The genes are TRBV12-3 or TRBV12-4 and TRBJ1-4; no clear D. This CDR3 contains 11 residues. Trimming stripped 6 bases from V and 8 bases from J, with 7 bases between. Written as DNA, the CDR3 is TGTGCCAGCAGGAGTCAGGAAAAACTGTTTTTT. As protein: CASRSQEKLFF.

V and J are TRBV7-2 and TRBJ2-3, with D unclear. V lost 5 bases and J 7 bases, leaving 10 bases between the germline ends. The CDR3 length is 12 residues. Germline V gene data show CDR1 as SGHTA and CDR2 as FQGNSA. As DNA, the CDR3 is TGTGCCAGCAGCCCAGACACTTATACGCAGTATTTT. This encodes CASSPDTYTQYF.

The chain uses TRBV5-7 and TRBJ2-2, with 7 bases aligning to TRBD2. TRBV5-7 counts as an open reading frame of uncertain function. Trimming cost V 4 bases and J 2 bases; bases outside gene matches: 8. The CDR3 has 16 residues. The CDR3 nucleotides are TGTGCCAGCAGCGACTCGGGACTAAAAAACACCGGGGAGCTGTTTTTT. Translated, it gives CASSDSGLKNTGELFF.

This clonotype showed up many times. V is TRBV10-3 and J is TRBJ1-1, with 7 bases identical to TRBD1. CDR3 length: 13 amino acids. Germline CDR1 is ENHRY and CDR2 is SYGVKD. Trimming removed 10 bases from V and 8 bases from J; junction bases left unmatched: 13. The CDR3 protein is CASMAERQGEAFF. For the CDR3, the DNA is TGTGCCAGCATGGCCGAAAGACAGGGAGAAGCTTTCTTT.